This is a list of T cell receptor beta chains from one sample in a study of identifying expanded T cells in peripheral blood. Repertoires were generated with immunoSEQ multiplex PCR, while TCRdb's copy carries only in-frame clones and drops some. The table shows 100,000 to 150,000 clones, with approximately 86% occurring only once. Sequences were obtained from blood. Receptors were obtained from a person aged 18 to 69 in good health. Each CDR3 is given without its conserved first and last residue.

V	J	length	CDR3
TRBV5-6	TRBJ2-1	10	ASNLRGHEQF
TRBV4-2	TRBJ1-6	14	ASSQDPGQGTSPLH
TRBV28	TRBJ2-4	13	ASSPALAAKNIQY
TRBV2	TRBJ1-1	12	ASSQAWGRSEAF
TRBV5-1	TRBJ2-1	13	ASSLALAGAYEQF
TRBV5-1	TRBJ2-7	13	ASSLVTSGSLEQY
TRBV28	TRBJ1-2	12	ASREGPANYGYT
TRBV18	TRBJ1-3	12	ASSSTATGNTIY
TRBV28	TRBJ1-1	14	ASSSQGSGRNTEAF
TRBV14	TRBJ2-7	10	ASSQGDYEQY
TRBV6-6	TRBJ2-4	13	ASSHEYRVENIQY
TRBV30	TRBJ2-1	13	AWTMTGFSYNEQF
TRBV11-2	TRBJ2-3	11	ASSLSLSDTQY
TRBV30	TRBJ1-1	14	AWIPKGSRGDTEAF
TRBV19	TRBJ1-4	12	ATLEPSTNEKLF
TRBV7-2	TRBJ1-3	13	ASSFQSISGNTIY
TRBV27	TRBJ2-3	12	ASSFTLEPDTQY
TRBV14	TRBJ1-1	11	ASRLLMNTEAF
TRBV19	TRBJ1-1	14	ASSISPAEPTTEAF
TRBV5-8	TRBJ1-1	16	ASSMDMGSTGGYTEAF
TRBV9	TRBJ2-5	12	ASSPNAGEETQY
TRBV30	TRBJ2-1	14	AWSGRGAASYNEQF
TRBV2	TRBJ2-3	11	ASGGLAENTQY
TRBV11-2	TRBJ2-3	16	ASSFISVRRDAHDTQY
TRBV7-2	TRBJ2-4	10	ASSLPRNIQY
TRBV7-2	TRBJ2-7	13	ASSFQGGPSYEQY
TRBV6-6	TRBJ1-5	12	ASSYPGEGQPQH
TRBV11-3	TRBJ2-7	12	ASSFSRARTEQY
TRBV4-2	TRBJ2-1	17	ASSQEVFRASGTLNEQF
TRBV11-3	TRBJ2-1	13	ASSRGRTNDNEQF
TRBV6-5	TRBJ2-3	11	ASNLAGADTQY
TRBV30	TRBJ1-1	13	AWSGDRKMNTEAF
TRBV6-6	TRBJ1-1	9	ASSPFRDAF
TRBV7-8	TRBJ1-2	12	ANSFYRATYGYT
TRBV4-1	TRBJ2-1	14	ASSQDRQVGYNEQF
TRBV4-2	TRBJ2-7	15	ASSQVSSRDRGYEQY
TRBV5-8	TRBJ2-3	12	ASSLDRGTDTQY
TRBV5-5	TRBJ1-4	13	ASSLVVPTNEKLF
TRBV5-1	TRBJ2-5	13	ASSLAGSSPQTQY
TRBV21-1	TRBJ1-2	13	ASSPRPGQGENYT
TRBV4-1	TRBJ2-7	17	ASSQVVFSRAQISYEQY
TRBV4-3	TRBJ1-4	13	ASSQEGGAGEKLF
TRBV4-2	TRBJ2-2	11	ASSPGNTGELF
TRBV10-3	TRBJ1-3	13	AIGDIALSGNTIY
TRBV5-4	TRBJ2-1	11	ASSQDGGREQF
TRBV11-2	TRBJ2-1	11	ASSLVSYNEQF
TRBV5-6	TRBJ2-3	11	ASSLLTVDTQY
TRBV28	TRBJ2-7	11	ASSLAGFYEQY
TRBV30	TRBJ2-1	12	AWRLTETYNEQF
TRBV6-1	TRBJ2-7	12	ASRDRVGGYEQY
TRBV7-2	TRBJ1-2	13	ASSPGQGRNYGYT
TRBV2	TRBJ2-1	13	ASRVAESSYNEQF
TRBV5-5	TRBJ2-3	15	ASSLAFGGASGDTQY
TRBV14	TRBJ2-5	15	ASSQSLAGRTQETQY
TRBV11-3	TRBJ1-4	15	ASSLYGKGAPNEKLF
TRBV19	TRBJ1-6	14	ASSPPGQTYNSPLH
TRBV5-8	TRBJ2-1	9	ASNYRSEQF
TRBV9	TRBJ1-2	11	ASSVEGAGGYT
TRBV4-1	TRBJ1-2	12	ASSQGDRNYGYT
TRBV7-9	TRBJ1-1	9	ASRVGDEAF